Below, 32 T cell receptor beta chains from the same sample are listed, as sequenced in a study of CD8+ T cells in alopecia areata. It was cDNA, reverse transcribed from extracted RNA, that served as the sequencing template. Data came from immunoSEQ multiplex PCR; TCRdb stores just in-frame clones and leaves some out. The repertoire holds approximately 150,000 clones, with about 60% as singletons. The sequencing input was CD4+ T cells sorted from blood. These receptors were taken from a human donor in good health.

This chain uses TRBV29-1 with TRBJ2-1; TRBD2 agrees at 14 bases. From germline, CDR1 is SQVTM and CDR2 ANQGSEA. This CDR3 spans 14 amino acids. With V trimmed by 2 bases and J by 7 bases, 1 base remained unmatched. In DNA, the CDR3 is TGCAGCGTTGAAAGGACTAGCGGGAGGAATGAGCAGTTCTTC. Translation gives CSVERTSGRNEQFF.

Only a few counts were recorded for this clone. The V and J genes are TRBV27 and TRBJ2-7; a weak D match, TRBD1 (5 bases). Trimming pared 11 bases from V and 2 bases from J, leaving 13 bases between. Germline CDR1 MNHEY, CDR2 SMNVEV (reference sequence). The length of the CDR3 is 12 residues. The CDR3, as DNA: TGTGCCGGCAAGGGGCCCCCCTACGAGCAGTACTTC. It specifies CAGKGPPYEQYF.

The gene calls are TRBV7-9 and TRBJ2-1, with D possibly being TRBD2 (7 bases). This CDR3 contains 15 residues. V was trimmed by 5 bases and J by 6 bases, leaving 17 bases between them. In germline, CDR1 is SEHNR, CDR2 FQNEAQ (reference sequence). CDR3 residues: CASSPLGGRANEQFF. For the CDR3, the DNA is TGTGCCAGCAGCCCCCTAGGGGGGAGGGCCAATGAGCAGTTCTTC.

The chain employs TRBV9 and TRBJ2-3, with D perhaps TRBD2 (6 bases). The CDR3 runs to 14 residues. The germline V gene encodes CDR1 SGDLS and CDR2 YYNGEE. Deletions cut 0 bases from V and 3 bases from J, with 8 bases between. The CDR3 sequence is CASSVEGGTDTQYF. The DNA of the CDR3 is TGTGCCAGCAGCGTAGAAGGAGGGACAGATACGCAGTATTTT.

The V and J genes are TRBV7-2 and TRBJ2-5, with D unclear. Trimming stripped 3 bases from V and 1 base from J, with 9 bases between. This CDR3 spans 14 amino acids. The V gene's germline CDR1 is SGHTA and CDR2 FQGNSA. The CDR3 reads CASSFPASQETQYF. CDR3 coding DNA: TGTGCCAGCAGCTTCCCCGCTAGCCAAGAGACCCAGTACTTC.

The chain has TRBV4-1 and TRBJ2-5; TRBD2 agrees at 9 bases. CDR1 and CDR2 from the germline V gene are MGHRA and YSYEKL. The trim removed 3 bases at V and 2 bases at J, leaving 1 base unmatched. CDR3 size: 14 residues. The CDR3 bases are TGCGCCAGCAGCCACCTAGCGGGGCAAGAGACCCAGTACTTC. It codes for CASSHLAGQETQYF.

This sequence joins TRBV30 and TRBJ2-7; perhaps D is TRBD1 or TRBD2 (5 bases each). Germline V gives CDR1 GTSNPN, CDR2 SVGIG (reference sequence). The CDR3 is made up of 14 amino acids. Trimming cost V 2 bases and J 2 bases, with 13 bases left between them. The CDR3 here is CAWSWDVGPYEQYF. The DNA for the CDR3 is TGTGCCTGGAGTTGGGACGTGGGTCCCTACGAGCAGTACTTC. The whole variable domain, filled in from reference TRBV30 and TRBJ2-7, reads SQTIHQWPATLVQPVGSPLSLECTVEGTSNPNLYWYRQAAGRGLQLLFYSVGIGQISSEVPQNLSASRPQDRQFILSSKKLLLSDSGFYLCAWSWDVGPYEQYFGPGTRLTVT.

The genes are TRBV6-6 and TRBJ2-5; D is perhaps TRBD1 (5 bases). There are 13 residues in the CDR3. The germline gives CDR1 MNHNY, CDR2 SVGAGI (reference sequence). V lost 6 bases and J lost 0, with 8 bases in between. The CDR3 protein is CASRAGYQETQYF. In DNA form, the CDR3 reads TGTGCCAGCAGAGCAGGGTACCAAGAGACCCAGTACTTC.

This chain links TRBV29-1 with TRBJ2-7; 7 bases fit TRBD1. The germline V gene has CDR1 SQVTM and CDR2 ANQGSEA. J lost 1 base, V lost 4 bases, and 4 bases had no gene match. This CDR3 spans 13 amino acids. The CDR3 nucleotides read TGCAGCGTTGGGAAGGGACAGTCCTACGAGCAGTACTTC. Protein sequence: CSVGKGQSYEQYF.

This clone has only a few counts. The genes are TRBV29-1 and TRBJ1-4; D unclear. Trimming stripped 4 bases from V and 8 bases from J, with 14 bases between. This CDR3 spans 13 amino acids. Germline-derived CDR1 and CDR2 are SQVTM and ANQGSEA. The CDR3 DNA reads TGCAGCGTTGGGGCAGGCGGAGAGGAAAAACTGTTTTTT. This gives the protein CSVGAGGEEKLFF.

The chain links TRBV6-5 to TRBJ2-5, with unresolved D. Germline CDR1 reads MNHEY; CDR2 reads SVGAGI. The CDR3 runs 14 residues. V was shortened by 2 bases and J by 1 base, with 8 bases between the two germline ends. The CDR3 DNA reads as TGTGCCAGCAGTTACCAAGGCAGCCAAGAGACCCAGTACTTC. Residues: CASSYQGSQETQYF.

This clone showed up just once. The chain links TRBV30 to TRBJ1-5, with a tentative D call TRBD1 (5 bases). V shed 5 bases and J shed 4 bases, with 12 bases lying between them. Germline V lookup: CDR1 GTSNPN, CDR2 SVGIG (reference sequence). The length of the CDR3 is 13 residues. This CDR3 reads CAWAGGPNQPQHF. In DNA, the CDR3 is TGTGCCTGGGCGGGGGGTCCGAATCAGCCCCAGCATTTT.

The CDR3 DNA reads TGTGCCAGCAGTCCCAGGCGGGGCCTCTACGAGCAGTACTTC. Translating it yields CASSPRRGLYEQYF. The V call is TRBV28, the J call TRBJ2-7; weak D call: TRBD2 (6 bases). With 5 bases removed from V and 3 bases from J, the gap between germline ends came to 14 bases. The CDR3 is made up of 14 amino acids. Germline V lookup: CDR1 MDHEN, CDR2 SYDVKM.

The rearrangement joins TRBV5-6 to TRBJ1-3, with D unresolved. The CDR3 totals 15 residues. The germline V gene has CDR1 SGHDT and CDR2 YYEEEE. V lost 0 bases and J lost 4, with 11 bases in between. This CDR3 is CASSLARALGNTIYF. The DNA of the CDR3 is TGTGCCAGCAGCTTGGCCAGAGCCTTGGGAAACACCATATATTTT.

This clone was seen a handful of times. The gene calls are TRBV29-1 and TRBJ1-5, with D unresolved. The germline V gene encodes CDR1 SQVTM and CDR2 ANQGSEA. V lost 4 bases and J 7 bases, leaving 14 bases between the germline ends. CDR3 size: 13 residues. CDR3 protein: CSVGWGLHQPQHF. The CDR3 coding sequence is TGCAGCGTTGGCTGGGGATTACACCAGCCCCAGCATTTT.

The rearrangement uses TRBV20-1 and TRBJ1-1; no clear D gene. V was clipped by 3 bases and J by 11 bases, with 13 bases between them. This CDR3 region has 11 residues. CDR1 DFQATT and CDR2 SNEGSKA come from the germline V gene (reference sequence). The CDR3 coding sequence is TGCAGTGCTAGGAGGGCCTCCGGGGCTTTCTTT. This gives the protein CSARRASGAFF.

In the case of this clone: The junction departs from the called germline gene at one end, perhaps through a read error. The chain couples TRBV7-9 to TRBJ2-7; TRBD2 is a possible D gene (7 bases). The CDR3 is made up of 15 amino acids. CDR1 and CDR2 from the germline V gene are SEHNR and FQNEAQ (reference sequence). The DNA of the CDR3 is TGTGCCGGCAGCTTAGGGGGGGCCTCCCAGCTCGAGCAGTACTTC. Translation gives CAGSLGGASQLEQYF.

This clone was observed a few times. V is TRBV4-1 and J is TRBJ2-7, with TRBD1 matching over 9 bases. The CDR3 extends over 17 amino acids. Germline V gene sequence: CDR1 MGHRA, CDR2 YSYEKL. The J segment lost 3 bases and the V segment lost 0 bases, leaving 9 bases of the junction unmatched. CDR3 nucleotides: TGCGCCAGCAGCCAAGAAAAAGGACGGGACAGGGACTACGAGCAGTACTTC. Its protein product is CASSQEKGRDRDYEQYF.

About this clone itself: Other nucleotide sequences from this sample produce the same CDR3. The chain carries TRBV29-1 and TRBJ2-2, with TRBD1 matching 9 bases. This CDR3 spans 14 amino acids. In germline, CDR1 is SQVTM, CDR2 ANQGSEA. V was clipped by 6 bases and J by 1 base; unmatched bases: 3. CDR3 coding DNA: TGCAGCGTCCGGACAGGGGTGAACACCGGGGAGCTGTTTTTT. It translates to CSVRTGVNTGELFF.

CDR3 in amino acids: CASSQVGTNTGELFF. DNA of the CDR3: TGCGCCAGCAGCCAAGTGGGCACTAACACCGGGGAGCTGTTTTTT. The rearrangement links TRBV4-1 to TRBJ2-2; D gene unclear. Germline V gene data show CDR1 as MGHRA and CDR2 as YSYEKL. CDR3 length: 15 residues. V was clipped by 1 base and J by 2 bases, with 8 bases between them.

The chain couples TRBV5-1 to TRBJ2-2; possible D gene TRBD1, 6 bases. The germline V gene has CDR1 SGHRS and CDR2 YFSETQ. Trimming cost V 4 bases and J 2 bases, with 18 bases left between them. The CDR3 length is 17 residues. CDR3 DNA: TGCGCCAGCAGCGGCGGGTGGGGACACCCAAACACCGGGGAGCTGTTTTTT. Its translation: CASSGGWGHPNTGELFF.

Points on this clone: Other DNA variants within this sample encode the same CDR3. The chain joins TRBV29-1 to TRBJ2-6; tentatively, D is TRBD1 (5 bases). In germline, CDR1 is SQVTM, CDR2 ANQGSEA. The CDR3 is made up of 13 amino acids. The germline V and J ends were trimmed by 6 bases and 1 base, with 7 bases remaining between them. The CDR3 reads CSVQGSGANVLTF. Here the CDR3 DNA reads TGCAGCGTCCAGGGATCTGGGGCCAACGTCCTGACTTTC.

CDR3 sequence (DNA): TGTGCCAGCAGGGCGGACTCCAGAAACACCGGGGAGCTGTTTTTT. Its translation: CASRADSRNTGELFF. This chain joins TRBV28 and TRBJ2-2; a possible D gene is TRBD2 (5 bases). V lost 6 bases, J lost 2 bases, and 13 bases lay in between. In germline, CDR1 is MDHEN, CDR2 SYDVKM. The CDR3 consists of 15 residues. The full variable domain, in which reference TRBV28 and TRBJ2-2 provide the parts outside the CDR3, is DVKVTQSSRYLVKRTGEKVFLECVQDMDHENMFWYRQDPGLGLRLIYFSYDVKMKEKGDIPEGYSVSREKKERFSLILESASTNQTSMYLCASRADSRNTGELFFGEGSRLTVL.

The V gene is TRBV5-6, the J gene TRBJ2-3; no reliable D call. In germline, CDR1 is SGHDT, CDR2 YYEEEE. CDR3 length equals 15 residues. The germline V and J ends were trimmed by 2 bases and 0 bases, with 10 bases remaining between them. The CDR3 DNA is TGTGCCAGCAGCTTTACAGCCTTAAGCACAGATACGCAGTATTTT. Its translation is CASSFTALSTDTQYF.

The rearrangement joins TRBV5-4 to TRBJ2-5; no clear D. Trimming shortened V by 4 bases and J by 2 bases, and 9 bases separated the two germline ends. The CDR3 sequence is 13 residues long. Germline V lookup: CDR1 SGHNT, CDR2 YYREEE (reference sequence). CDR3 in amino acids: CASSIGRQETQYF. The CDR3 DNA reads TGTGCCAGCAGCATAGGACGGCAAGAGACCCAGTACTTC.

This clone was observed a few times. This chain links TRBV18 with TRBJ2-5; maybe TRBD2 (5 bases). CDR1 KGHSH and CDR2 LQKENI come from the germline V gene. The CDR3 is made up of 14 amino acids. V dropped 0 bases and J dropped 3 bases, with 8 bases sitting between them. The CDR3 loop reads CASSPPTRKETQYF. CDR3 DNA sequence: TGTGCCAGCTCACCACCTACTAGGAAAGAGACCCAGTACTTC.

V is TRBV28 and J is TRBJ2-4; TRBD1 agrees at 7 bases. CDR1 MDHEN and CDR2 SYDVKM come from the germline V gene. V was pared by 6 bases and J by 0 bases, with 5 bases of the junction left unmatched. The CDR3 has 15 amino acids. CDR3 sequence: CASRSGTVAKNIQYF. Written as DNA, the CDR3 is TGTGCCAGCAGGAGTGGGACAGTAGCCAAAAACATTCAGTACTTC.

CDR3 sequence: CSAVEGHGQYF. The CDR3 DNA sequence: TGCAGTGCGGTAGAGGGCCACGGGCAGTACTTC. The gene calls are TRBV20-1 and TRBJ2-7; D is perhaps TRBD2 (5 bases). CDR1 is DFQATT and CDR2 is SNEGSKA in the germline V gene (reference sequence). Trimming cost V 6 bases and J 9 bases, with 15 bases left between them. The CDR3 has 11 residues.

This clone has just a few counts. This chain connects TRBV7-2 to TRBJ2-2; TRBD1 agrees at 7 bases. J gave up 1 base and V 4 bases, and 3 bases lay outside the gene matches. Germline V gene data show CDR1 as SGHTA and CDR2 as FQGNSA. This CDR3 has 15 amino acids. The CDR3 DNA reads TGTGCCAGCAGCTCGGACAGGATGAACACCGGGGAGCTGTTTTTT. It specifies CASSSDRMNTGELFF.

This clone was seen a handful of times. V usage is TRBV7-9 and J usage is TRBJ2-6; D is possibly TRBD1 (6 bases). Trimming left V 2 bases short and J 4 bases short, with 9 bases between. Germline CDR1 is SEHNR and CDR2 is FQNEAQ (reference sequence). The CDR3 is made up of 15 amino acids. The CDR3 spells CASSLQGLGANVLTF. CDR3 coding DNA: TGTGCCAGCAGCTTACAGGGGTTGGGGGCCAACGTCCTGACTTTC.

The V call is TRBV4-1, the J call TRBJ2-7; 7 bases match TRBD1. CDR3 length: 14 amino acids. V lost 1 base, J lost 2 bases, and 2 bases stayed unmatched. The germline V gene encodes CDR1 MGHRA and CDR2 YSYEKL. CDR3 DNA: TGCGCCAGCAGCCAAGGACAGGGAACCTACGAGCAGTACTTC. Amino acid sequence: CASSQGQGTYEQYF.

The table lists this clone with a count of one. V and J are TRBV6-5 and TRBJ2-1, with D possibly TRBD2 on 6 matching bases. The V gene lost 5 bases and the J gene lost 10 bases, with 15 bases spanning the gap. Germline lookup yields CDR1 MNHEY and CDR2 SVGAGI. This CDR3 region has 13 residues. For the CDR3, the DNA is TGTGCCAGCAGTCACCAGCGGGCGGAAGAGCAGTTCTTC. Translating gives CASSHQRAEEQFF.